What follows are 3 T cell receptor beta chains derived from one specimen sequenced in a study of blood T cell repertoires in COVID-19. Repertoires were generated with immunoSEQ multiplex PCR, while TCRdb's copy carries only in-frame clones and drops some. This sample has under 250,000 clones; about 88% occur once, and the top ten carry approximately 2.6%. The sequencing sample was made of peripheral blood. Receptor source: a woman aged 60-70 years with acute or convalescent COVID-19.

This chain joins TRBV6-1 and TRBJ1-2; D is uncertain. The CDR3 extends over 14 amino acids. V was trimmed by 2 bases and J by 4 bases, leaving 11 bases between them. CDR1 and CDR2 (germline): MNHNS, SASEGT. For the CDR3, the DNA is TGTGCCAGCAGTGAATTTCAGGTCACCTATGGCTACACCTTC. It yields the protein CASSEFQVTYGYTF.

The chain joins TRBV30 to TRBJ1-5; D possibly corresponds to TRBD1 (6 bases). Germline assignment: CDR1 GTSNPN and CDR2 SVGIG (reference sequence). V was trimmed by 0 bases and J by 4 bases, leaving 10 bases between them. The CDR3 has 14 residues. The CDR3 DNA reads as TGTGCCTGGAGTGTGACAGGTTTTAATCAGCCCCAGCATTTT. As protein: CAWSVTGFNQPQHF.

This clone appeared a few times. The chain joins TRBV29-1 to TRBJ2-7; 7 bases line up with TRBD2. This CDR3 has 15 residues. The ends lost 8 bases at V and 7 bases at J; junction bases unmatched: 20. CDR1 and CDR2 (germline): SQVTM, ANQGSEA. The CDR3 here is CSIYTWGGILGEQYF. CDR3 DNA sequence: TGCAGCATTTACACATGGGGAGGGATTTTAGGGGAGCAGTACTTC.